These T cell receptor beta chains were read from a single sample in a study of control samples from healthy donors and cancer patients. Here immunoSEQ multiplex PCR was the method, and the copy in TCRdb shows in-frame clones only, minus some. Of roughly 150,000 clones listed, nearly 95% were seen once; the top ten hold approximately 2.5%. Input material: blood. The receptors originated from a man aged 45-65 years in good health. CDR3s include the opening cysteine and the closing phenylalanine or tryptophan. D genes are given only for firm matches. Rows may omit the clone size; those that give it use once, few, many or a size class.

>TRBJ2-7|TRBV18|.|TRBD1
CASSPFGQGLPYEQYF
TGTGCCAGCTCCCCCTTCGGACAGGGCCTCCCCTACGAGCAGTACTTC
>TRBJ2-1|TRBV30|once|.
CAWRAGYNEQFF
TGTGCCTGGAGGGCGGGGTACAATGAGCAGTTCTTC
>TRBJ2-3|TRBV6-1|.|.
CASSDARPTDTQYF
TGTGCCAGCAGTGACGCCCGCCCCACAGATACGCAGTATTTT
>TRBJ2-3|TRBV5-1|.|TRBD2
CASSLSSGRAGDTQYF
TGCGCCAGCAGCTTGTCTAGCGGGAGGGCAGGGGATACGCAGTATTTT
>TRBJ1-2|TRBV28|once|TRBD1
CASSPSSGTGGYGYTF
TGTGCCAGCAGTCCGAGCTCCGGGACAGGGGGCTATGGCTACACCTTC
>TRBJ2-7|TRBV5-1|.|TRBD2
CASSIIPRTSGDSYEQYF
TGCGCCAGCAGCATAATCCCTCGTACTAGCGGCGACTCCTACGAGCAGTACTTC
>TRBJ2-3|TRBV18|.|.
CASSPEPGDTQYF
TGTGCCAGCTCACCAGAGCCTGGAGATACGCAGTATTTT
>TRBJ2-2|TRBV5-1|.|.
CASLERGPSGELFF
TGCGCCAGCTTGGAGCGAGGGCCCTCCGGGGAGCTGTTTTTT
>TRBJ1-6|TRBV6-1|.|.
CASSEVGGSSYNSPLHF
TGTGCCAGCAGTGAAGTAGGGGGGAGCTCCTATAATTCACCCCTCCACTTT
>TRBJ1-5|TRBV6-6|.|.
CATETRQFSNQPQHF
TGTGCCACCGAAACAAGACAGTTTAGCAATCAGCCCCAGCATTTT
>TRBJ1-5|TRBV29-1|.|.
CSVRGQGQPQHF
TGCAGCGTTCGAGGCCAGGGGCAGCCCCAGCATTTT
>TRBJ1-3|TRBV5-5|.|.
CASSLPGETGNTIYF
TGTGCCAGCAGCTTGCCAGGGGAAACTGGAAACACCATATATTTT
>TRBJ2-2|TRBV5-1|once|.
CASSLDGTSGTGELFF
TGCGCCAGCAGCTTGGATGGGACTTCGGGCACCGGGGAGCTGTTTTTT
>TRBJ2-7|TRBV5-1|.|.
CASSLNSYEQYF
TGCGCCAGCAGCCTGAACAGCTACGAGCAGTACTTC
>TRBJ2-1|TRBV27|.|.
CASSLSIRLEDNEQFF
TGTGCCAGCAGTTTATCGATAAGGCTAGAGGACAATGAGCAGTTCTTC
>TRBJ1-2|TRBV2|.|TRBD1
CASSQGVGYGYTF
TGTGCCAGCAGTCAGGGGGTAGGCTATGGCTACACCTTC
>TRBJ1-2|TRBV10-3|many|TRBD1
CAISETPGQGGIYTF
TGTGCCATCAGCGAAACGCCGGGACAGGGAGGAATCTACACCTTC
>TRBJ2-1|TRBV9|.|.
CASTFRLDVDEQFF
TGTGCCAGCACCTTCCGACTAGATGTCGATGAGCAGTTCTTC
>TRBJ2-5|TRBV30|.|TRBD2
CACPTAGREETQYF
TGTGCCTGCCCGACGGCAGGGAGGGAAGAGACCCAGTACTTC
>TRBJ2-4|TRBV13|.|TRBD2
CASSSGLAGLRAKNIQYF
TGTGCCAGCAGCTCTGGACTAGCGGGTTTACGGGCCAAAAACATTCAGTACTTC
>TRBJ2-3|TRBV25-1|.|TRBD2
CASSEPLAGVTDTQYF
TGTGCCAGCAGTGAACCCCTAGCGGGAGTGACAGATACGCAGTATTTT
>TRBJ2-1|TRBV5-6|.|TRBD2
CASSLEGLEGRNEQFF
TGTGCCAGCAGCTTGGAGGGACTAGAGGGTAGGAATGAGCAGTTCTTC
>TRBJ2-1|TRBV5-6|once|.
CASSSYGGDGPNEQFF
TGTGCCAGCAGCTCGTATGGGGGAGACGGGCCCAATGAGCAGTTCTTC
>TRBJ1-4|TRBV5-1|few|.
CASSLTGSLEKLFF
TGCGCCAGCAGCTTGACAGGGAGTCTTGAAAAACTGTTTTTT
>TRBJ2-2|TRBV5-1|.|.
CASRAGTGEGGELFF
TGCGCCAGCAGAGCCGGGACCGGGGAAGGCGGGGAGCTGTTTTTT
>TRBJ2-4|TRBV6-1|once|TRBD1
CASSAAGQGHSKNIQYF
TGTGCCAGCAGTGCGGCAGGACAGGGACACAGCAAAAACATTCAGTACTTC
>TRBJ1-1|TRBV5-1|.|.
CASSYTGEAFF
TGCGCCAGCAGCTATACGGGTGAAGCTTTCTTT
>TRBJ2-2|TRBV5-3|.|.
CARSLQGCTGELFF
TGTGCCAGAAGCTTGCAGGGTTGCACCGGGGAGCTGTTTTTT
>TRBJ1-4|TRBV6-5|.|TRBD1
CAAGQGGLSLFF
TGTGCTGCGGGACAGGGGGGTTTAAGTCTGTTTTTT
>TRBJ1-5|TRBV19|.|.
CASSPARQVNQPQHF
TGTGCCAGTAGCCCCGCGCGACAGGTCAATCAGCCCCAGCATTTT
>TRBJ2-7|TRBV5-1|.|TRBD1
CASSLGPRDRASYEQYF
TGCGCCAGCAGCTTGGGGCCCCGGGACAGGGCTTCCTACGAGCAGTACTTC
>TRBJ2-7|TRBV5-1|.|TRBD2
CASSLKGTSAYYEQYF
TGCGCCAGCAGCTTGAAGGGGACTAGCGCCTACTACGAGCAGTACTTC
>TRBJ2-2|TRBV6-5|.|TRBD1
CASSLGQGWTGELFF
TGTGCCAGCAGCCTCGGACAGGGATGGACCGGGGAGCTGTTTTTT
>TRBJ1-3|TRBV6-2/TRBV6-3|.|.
CASSRGSGNTIYF
TGTGCCAGCAGCAGGGGATCTGGAAACACCATATATTTT
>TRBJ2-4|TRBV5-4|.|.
CASSLTDSFAKNIQYF
TGTGCCAGCAGCCTGACAGATTCTTTTGCCAAAAACATTCAGTACTTC
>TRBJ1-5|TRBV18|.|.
CASSPRDNQPQHF
TGTGCCAGCTCTCCCAGGGACAATCAGCCCCAGCATTTT
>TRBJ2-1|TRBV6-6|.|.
CASSSADWSSYNEQFF
TGTGCCAGCAGTTCTGCGGACTGGAGCTCCTACAATGAGCAGTTCTTC
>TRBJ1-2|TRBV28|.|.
CASSLGTSNYGYTF
TGTGCCAGCAGTTTAGGGACGTCTAACTATGGCTACACCTTC
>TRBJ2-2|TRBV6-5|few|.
CASSLLRTNTGELFF
TGTGCCAGCAGTTTATTACGGACGAACACCGGGGAGCTGTTTTTT
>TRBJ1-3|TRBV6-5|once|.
CASIRAVGNTIYF
TGTGCCAGCATCAGGGCTGTAGGAAACACCATATATTTT
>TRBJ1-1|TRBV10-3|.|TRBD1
CAIRGQGPTEAFF
TGTGCCATCAGGGGACAGGGACCCACTGAAGCTTTCTTT